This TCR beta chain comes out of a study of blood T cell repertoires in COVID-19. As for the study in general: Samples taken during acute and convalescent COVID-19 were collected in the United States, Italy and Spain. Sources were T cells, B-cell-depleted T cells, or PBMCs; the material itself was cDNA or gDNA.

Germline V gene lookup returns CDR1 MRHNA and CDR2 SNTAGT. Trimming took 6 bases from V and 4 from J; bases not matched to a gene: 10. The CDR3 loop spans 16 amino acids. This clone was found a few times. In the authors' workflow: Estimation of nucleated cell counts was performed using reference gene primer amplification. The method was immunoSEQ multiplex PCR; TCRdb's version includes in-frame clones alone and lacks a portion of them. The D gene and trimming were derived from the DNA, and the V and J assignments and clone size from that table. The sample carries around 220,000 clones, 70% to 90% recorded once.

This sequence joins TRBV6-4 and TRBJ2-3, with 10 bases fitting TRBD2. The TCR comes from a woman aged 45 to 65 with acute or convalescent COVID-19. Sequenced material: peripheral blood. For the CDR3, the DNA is TGTGCCAGCAGCCTGCTTCCTAGCGGGAGTGCAGATACGCAGTATTTT. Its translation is CASSLLPSGSADTQYF.